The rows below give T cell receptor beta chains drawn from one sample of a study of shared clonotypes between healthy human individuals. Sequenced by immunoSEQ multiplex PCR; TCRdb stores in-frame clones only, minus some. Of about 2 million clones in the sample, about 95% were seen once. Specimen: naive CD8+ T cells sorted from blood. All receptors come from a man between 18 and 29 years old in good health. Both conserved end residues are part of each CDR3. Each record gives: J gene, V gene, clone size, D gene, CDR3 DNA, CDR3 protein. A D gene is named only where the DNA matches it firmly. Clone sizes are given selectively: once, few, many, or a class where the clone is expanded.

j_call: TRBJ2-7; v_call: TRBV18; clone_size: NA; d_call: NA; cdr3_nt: TGTGCCAGCTCACCGGTTTATGGGGAGCAGTACTTC; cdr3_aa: CASSPVYGEQYF
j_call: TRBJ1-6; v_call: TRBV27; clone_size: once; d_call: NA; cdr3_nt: TGTGCCAGCAGTTGGGGGACTGAGTCACCCCTCCACTTT; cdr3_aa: CASSWGTESPLHF
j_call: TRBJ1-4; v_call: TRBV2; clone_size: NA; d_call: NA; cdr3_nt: TGTGCCAGCGGAGAGGGGAAGTACTATGAAAAACTGTTTTTT; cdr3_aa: CASGEGKYYEKLFF
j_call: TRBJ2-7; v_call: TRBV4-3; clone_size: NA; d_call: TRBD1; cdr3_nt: TGCGCCAGCAGCCAAGCCTACCTGACAGGGATCTACGAGCAGTACTTC; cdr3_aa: CASSQAYLTGIYEQYF
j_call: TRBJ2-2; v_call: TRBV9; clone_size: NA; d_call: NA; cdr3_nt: TGTGCCAGCAGTGAACAGGGCATGAACACCGGGGAGCTGTTTTTT; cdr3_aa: CASSEQGMNTGELFF
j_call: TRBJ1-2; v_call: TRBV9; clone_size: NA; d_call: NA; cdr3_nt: TGTGCCAGCAGCGTAGGCTACAGGGAACAGTATGGCTACACCTTC; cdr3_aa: CASSVGYREQYGYTF
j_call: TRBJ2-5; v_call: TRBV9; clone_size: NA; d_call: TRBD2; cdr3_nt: TGTGCCAGCAGCGTGACTAGCGGAGCCTTAGAGACCCAGTACTTC; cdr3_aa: CASSVTSGALETQYF
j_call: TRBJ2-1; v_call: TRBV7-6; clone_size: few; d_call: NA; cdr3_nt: TGTGCCAGCAGCTTAGGTTACAATGAGCAGTTCTTC; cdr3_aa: CASSLGYNEQFF
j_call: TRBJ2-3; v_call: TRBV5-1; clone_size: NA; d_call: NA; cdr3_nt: TGCGCCAGCAGCCCACCTCAGGTAGTTTTGGCAGATACGCAGTATTTT; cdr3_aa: CASSPPQVVLADTQYF
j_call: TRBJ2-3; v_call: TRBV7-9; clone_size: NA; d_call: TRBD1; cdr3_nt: TGTGCCAGCAGCAAACAGGGGACGACAGATACGCAGTATTTT; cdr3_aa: CASSKQGTTDTQYF
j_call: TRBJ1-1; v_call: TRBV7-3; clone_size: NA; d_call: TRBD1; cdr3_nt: TGTGCCAGCAGTAGGGACAGGGGCACTGAAGCTTTCTTT; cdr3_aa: CASSRDRGTEAFF
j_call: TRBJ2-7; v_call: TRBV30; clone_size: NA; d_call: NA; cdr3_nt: TGTGCCTGGAGTAGAGGGGGAGCCCAGGACGAGCAGTACTTC; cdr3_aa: CAWSRGGAQDEQYF
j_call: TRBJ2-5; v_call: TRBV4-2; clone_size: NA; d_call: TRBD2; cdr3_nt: TGTGCCAGCAGCCAAGAGACCCTCGGACTAGGGCAAGAGACCCAGTACTTC; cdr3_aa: CASSQETLGLGQETQYF
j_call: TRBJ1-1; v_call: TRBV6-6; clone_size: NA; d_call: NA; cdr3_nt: TGTGCCAGCAGTTCGGGACACTTGAACACTGAAGCTTTCTTT; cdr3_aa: CASSSGHLNTEAFF
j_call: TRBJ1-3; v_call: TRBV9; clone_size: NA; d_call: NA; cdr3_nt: TGTGCCAGCAGCTCAGAAGATCCTGGAAACACCATATATTTT; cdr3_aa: CASSSEDPGNTIYF
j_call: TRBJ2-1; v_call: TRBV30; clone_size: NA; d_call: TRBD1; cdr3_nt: TGTGCCTGGAGTGGGGACAGGCGAGAGTATGGGGAGCAGTTCTTC; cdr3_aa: CAWSGDRREYGEQFF
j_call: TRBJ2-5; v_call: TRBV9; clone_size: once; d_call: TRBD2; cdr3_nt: TGTGCCAGCAGCGTAGACGGGGGGGCGACGGAGACCCAGTACTTC; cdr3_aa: CASSVDGGATETQYF
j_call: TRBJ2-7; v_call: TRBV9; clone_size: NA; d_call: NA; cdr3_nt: TGTGCCAGCAGCACGGGCCATAGCTCCTACGAGCAGTACTTC; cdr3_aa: CASSTGHSSYEQYF
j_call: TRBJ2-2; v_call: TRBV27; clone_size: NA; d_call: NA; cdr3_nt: TGTGCCAGCAGTTCCATAGGGACCGGGGAGCTGTTTTTT; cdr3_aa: CASSSIGTGELFF
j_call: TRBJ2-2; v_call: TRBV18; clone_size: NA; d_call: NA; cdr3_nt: TGTGCCAGCTCACCGAAGGGGAACACCGGGGAGCTGTTTTTT; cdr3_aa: CASSPKGNTGELFF
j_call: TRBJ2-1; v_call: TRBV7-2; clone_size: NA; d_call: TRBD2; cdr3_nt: TGTGCCAGCAGCTTAGACTCCCCGCTAGCGGGACTGGTTGAGCAGTTCTTC; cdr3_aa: CASSLDSPLAGLVEQFF
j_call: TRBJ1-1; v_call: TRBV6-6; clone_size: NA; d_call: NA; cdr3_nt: TGTGCCAGCAGTCGTTCCGGGGGGAACACTGAAGCTTTCTTT; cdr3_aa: CASSRSGGNTEAFF
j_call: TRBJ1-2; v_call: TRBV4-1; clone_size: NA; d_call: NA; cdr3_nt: TGCGCCAGCAGCCAAGATCCCTCAGGGCTGTCCGGCTACACCTTC; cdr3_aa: CASSQDPSGLSGYTF
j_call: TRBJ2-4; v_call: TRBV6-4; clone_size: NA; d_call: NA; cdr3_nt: TGTGCCAGCATAGGGGGTTTAGGGAACATTCAGTACTTC; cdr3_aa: CASIGGLGNIQYF
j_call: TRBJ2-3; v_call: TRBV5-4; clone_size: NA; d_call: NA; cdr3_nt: TGTGCCAGCAGCCCGGACAGAAGCACAGATACGCAGTATTTT; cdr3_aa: CASSPDRSTDTQYF
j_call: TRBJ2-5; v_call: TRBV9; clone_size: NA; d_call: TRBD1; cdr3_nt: TGTGCCAGCAGCGGAGACAGGGAGGAGACCCAGTACTTC; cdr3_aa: CASSGDREETQYF
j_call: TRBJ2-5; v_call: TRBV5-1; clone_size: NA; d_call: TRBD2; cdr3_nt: TGCGCCAGCAGCTCTGTAGCGGGGGAGGTGGAGACCCAGTACTTC; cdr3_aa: CASSSVAGEVETQYF
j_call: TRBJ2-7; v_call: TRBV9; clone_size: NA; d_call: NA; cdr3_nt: TGTGCCAGCAGCGTAGGTGATTCGTACGAGCAGTACTTC; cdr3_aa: CASSVGDSYEQYF
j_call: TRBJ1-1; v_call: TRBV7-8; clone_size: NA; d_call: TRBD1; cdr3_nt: TGTGCCAGCAGCATGGGACAGGGCTACACTGAAGCTTTCTTT; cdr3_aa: CASSMGQGYTEAFF
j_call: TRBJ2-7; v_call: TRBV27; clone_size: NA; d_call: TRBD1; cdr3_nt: TGTGCCAGCGCCTCCGGGACAGGCCCCTACGAGCAGTACTTC; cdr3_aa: CASASGTGPYEQYF
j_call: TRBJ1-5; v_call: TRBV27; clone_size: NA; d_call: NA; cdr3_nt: TGTGCCAGCAGTTTATCGACGAGATGGCCCCAGCATTTT; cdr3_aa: CASSLSTRWPQHF
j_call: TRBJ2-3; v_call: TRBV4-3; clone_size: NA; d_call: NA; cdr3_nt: TGCGCCAGCAGCCAAGTCTATCGGGTCGATCGCACAGATACGCAGTATTTT; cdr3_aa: CASSQVYRVDRTDTQYF
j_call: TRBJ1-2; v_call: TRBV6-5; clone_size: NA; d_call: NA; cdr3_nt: TGTGCCAGCACAAAACAGGGTGCTGGCTACACCTTC; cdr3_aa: CASTKQGAGYTF
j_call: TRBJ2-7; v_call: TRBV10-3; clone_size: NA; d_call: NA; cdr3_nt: TGTGCCATCAGTGACGGACCTTACGAGCAGTACTTC; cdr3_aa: CAISDGPYEQYF
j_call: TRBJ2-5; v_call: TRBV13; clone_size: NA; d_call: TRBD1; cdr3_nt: TGTGCCAGCAGCTTAGGAGAAGGACAGGGGCCCAAAGAGACCCAGTACTTC; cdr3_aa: CASSLGEGQGPKETQYF
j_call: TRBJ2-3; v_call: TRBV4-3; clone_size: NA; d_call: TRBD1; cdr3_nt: TGCGCCAGCAGCCAGGGGACAGAGGTCACAGATACGCAGTATTTT; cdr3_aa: CASSQGTEVTDTQYF
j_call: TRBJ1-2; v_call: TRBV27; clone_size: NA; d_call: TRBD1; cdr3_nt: TGTGCCAGCAGTTTGGGACAGGGGGCGAGAGGCTACACCTTC; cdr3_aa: CASSLGQGARGYTF
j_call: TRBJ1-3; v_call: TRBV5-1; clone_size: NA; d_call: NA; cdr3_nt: TGCGCCAGCAGCTTGGAGTCGGCAGGGATCTCTGGAAACACCATATATTTT; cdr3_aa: CASSLESAGISGNTIYF
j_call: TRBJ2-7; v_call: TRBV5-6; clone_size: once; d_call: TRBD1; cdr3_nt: TGTGCCAGCAGCTTGTGGAACAGGGGTTCCTACGAGCAGTACTTC; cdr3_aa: CASSLWNRGSYEQYF
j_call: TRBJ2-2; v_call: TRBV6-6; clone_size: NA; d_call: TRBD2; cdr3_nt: TGTGCCAGCCTTCTAGCGGGATCGAACACCGGGGAGCTGTTTTTT; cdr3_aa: CASLLAGSNTGELFF
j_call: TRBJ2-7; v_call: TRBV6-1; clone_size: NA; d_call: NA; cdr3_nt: TGTGCCAGCAGTGATGTGGGATGGGCCTACGAGCAGTACTTC; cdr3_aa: CASSDVGWAYEQYF
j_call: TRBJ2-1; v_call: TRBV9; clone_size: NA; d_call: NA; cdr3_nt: TGTGCCAGCAGCGTAGAGAACACTGAGCAGTTCTTC; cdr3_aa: CASSVENTEQFF
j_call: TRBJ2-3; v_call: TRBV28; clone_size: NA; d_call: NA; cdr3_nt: TGTGCCAGCAGTTTTCAGCTCGGCACAGATACGCAGTATTTT; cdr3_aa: CASSFQLGTDTQYF
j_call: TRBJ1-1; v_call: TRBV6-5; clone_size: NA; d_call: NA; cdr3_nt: TGTGCCAGCAGCCTGGTGATGAACACTGAAGCTTTCTTT; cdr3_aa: CASSLVMNTEAFF
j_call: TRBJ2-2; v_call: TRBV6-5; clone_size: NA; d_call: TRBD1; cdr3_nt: TGTGCCAGCAGTTCCCGGGACAGGGGTAGCGGGGAGCTGTTTTTT; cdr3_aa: CASSSRDRGSGELFF
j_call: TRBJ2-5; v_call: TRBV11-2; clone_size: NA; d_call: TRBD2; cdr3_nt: TGTGCCAGCAGCTTAGGGGTAGCGGGAGGGCCGAGGGAGACCCAGTACTTC; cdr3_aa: CASSLGVAGGPRETQYF
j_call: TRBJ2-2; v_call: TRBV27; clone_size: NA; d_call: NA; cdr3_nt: TGTGCCAGCAGTCTAACACAGGGCGCCGGGGAGCTGTTTTTT; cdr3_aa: CASSLTQGAGELFF
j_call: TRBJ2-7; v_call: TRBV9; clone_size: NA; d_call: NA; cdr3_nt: TGTGCCAGCAGCGTAGGGTCCGACGAGCAGTACTTC; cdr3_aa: CASSVGSDEQYF
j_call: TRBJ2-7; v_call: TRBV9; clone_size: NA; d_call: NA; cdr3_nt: TGTGCCAGCAGCGTAGATAACCGAGAAACCTACGAGCAGTACTTC; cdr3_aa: CASSVDNRETYEQYF
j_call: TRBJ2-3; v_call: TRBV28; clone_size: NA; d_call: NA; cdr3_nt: TGTGCCAGCACCCCCGGGACAATAATCACAGATACGCAGTATTTT; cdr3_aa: CASTPGTIITDTQYF
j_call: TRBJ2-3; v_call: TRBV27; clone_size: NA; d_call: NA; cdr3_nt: TGTGCCAGCAGTTTATTGGTAGGGGGACCGCGGAACCGAGATACGCAGTATTTT; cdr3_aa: CASSLLVGGPRNRDTQYF
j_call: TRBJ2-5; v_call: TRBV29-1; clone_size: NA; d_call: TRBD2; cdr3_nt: TGCAGCGTTGAAGGGCTAGCGGGGCAAGGGTCCCAGTACTTC; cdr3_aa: CSVEGLAGQGSQYF
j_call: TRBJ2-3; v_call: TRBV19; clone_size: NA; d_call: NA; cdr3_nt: TGTGCCAGTAGTATGACAGGAGCGGACACAGATACGCAGTATTTT; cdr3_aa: CASSMTGADTDTQYF
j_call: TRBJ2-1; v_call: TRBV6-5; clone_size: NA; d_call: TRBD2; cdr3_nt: TGTGCCAGCAGTTACTCAATGGCGGGAGTATACAATGAGCAGTTCTTC; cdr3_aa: CASSYSMAGVYNEQFF
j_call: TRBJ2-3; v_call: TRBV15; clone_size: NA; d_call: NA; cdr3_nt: TGTGCCACGAGTACATCGGTAAATATCTTCACAGATACGCAGTATTTT; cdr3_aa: CATSTSVNIFTDTQYF
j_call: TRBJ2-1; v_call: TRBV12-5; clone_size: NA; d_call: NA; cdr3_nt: TGTGCTAGTGGTCTGGGGACGGACAATGAGCAGTTCTTC; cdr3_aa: CASGLGTDNEQFF
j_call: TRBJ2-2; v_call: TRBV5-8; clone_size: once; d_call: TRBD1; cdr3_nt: TGTGCCAGCAGCCCGGGGACAGAAGACACCGGGGAGCTGTTTTTT; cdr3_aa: CASSPGTEDTGELFF
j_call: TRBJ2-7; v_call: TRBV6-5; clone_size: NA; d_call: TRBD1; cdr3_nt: TGTGCCAGCAGTGCTGTGGGACAGGGGTTCTACGAGCAGTACTTC; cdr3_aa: CASSAVGQGFYEQYF
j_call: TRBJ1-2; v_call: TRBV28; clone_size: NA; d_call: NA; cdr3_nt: TGTGCCAGCAGTTTGAGACAGGCCCAATATGGCTACACCTTC; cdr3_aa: CASSLRQAQYGYTF
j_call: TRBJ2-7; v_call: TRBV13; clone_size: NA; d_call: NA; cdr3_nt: TGTGCCAGCAGCCCCCCTGGGGAGCAGGGGTCCCCCTACGAGCAGTACTTC; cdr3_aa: CASSPPGEQGSPYEQYF